This T cell receptor beta chain was observed in a study of T cells after yellow fever vaccination. Germline CDR1 is LGHNA and CDR2 is YNFKEQ. The J segment lost 5 bases and the V segment lost 8 bases, leaving 7 bases of the junction unmatched. This CDR3 has 14 amino acids. Each CDR3 protein gets one entry after TCRdb re-called the 5' RACE reads with MiXCR. The sample includes roughly 32,000 distinct CDR3 sequences, over 9.5% of them seen just once. This clonotype was detected many times. The sample in question was PBMCs, either bulk or a sorted T-cell subset (CD4+, CD8+, memory, or dextramer-sorted; not recorded which), obtained roughly 15 days after the first yellow fever vaccination. This sequence joins TRBV4-2 and TRBJ2-1, with TRBD2 matching 9 bases. This clonotype originated in a young man who received the YFV17D yellow fever vaccine. In DNA form, the CDR3 reads TGTGCCAGCCGCGGGGGGGCCGAACACAATGAGCAGTTCTTC. Its translation is CASRGGAEHNEQFF.